This is a list of T cell receptor beta chains from one sample in a study of persistence of HIV-infected CD4 T cells. The antigens these receptors bind are not known. The protocol was immunoSEQ multiplex PCR, while the TCRdb copy is restricted to in-frame clones and leaves out a portion. The table includes some 32,000 clones, about four fifths detected once. The source material was CD4+ T cells sorted from PBMCs after approximately 18-hour stimulation, sampled from a patient who received antiretroviral therapy. These receptors were obtained from an adult woman with HIV who was CMV-seropositive. Each CDR3 is given with its conserved first and last residue. The order of the fields is V gene, clone size, J gene, D gene, CDR3 DNA, CDR3 protein. D genes are given only for firm matches. Clone size is given for some rows only: seen once, a few or many times, or a class if the clone is expanded.

TRBV6-5	.	TRBJ2-3	.	TGTGCCAGCGTCCTCACCGTGGGGGATACGCAGTATTTT	CASVLTVGDTQYF
TRBV7-6	.	TRBJ2-5	TRBD2	TGTGCCAGCAGCTTAGCGGGGGGGGGAGAGACCCAGTACTTC	CASSLAGGGETQYF
TRBV18	medium-sized	TRBJ1-2	.	TGTGCCAGCTCACCCGGGGCGGCCATGGGCTACACCTTC	CASSPGAAMGYTF
TRBV5-1	.	TRBJ2-7	TRBD1	TGCGCCAGCAGCCCGAAGGGACAGGGAACCTACGAGCAGTACTTC	CASSPKGQGTYEQYF
TRBV6-5	.	TRBJ2-3	.	TGTGCCAGCTCAATGCAGTACACAGATACGCAGTATTTT	CASSMQYTDTQYF
TRBV2	.	TRBJ2-7	TRBD1	TGTGCCAGCAGCCCTCCCGGGACAGGAATCTACGAGCAGTACTTC	CASSPPGTGIYEQYF
TRBV7-9	.	TRBJ1-5	.	TGTGCCAGCAGCCCCAACAGGGATCAGCCCCAGCATTTT	CASSPNRDQPQHF
TRBV4-3	.	TRBJ2-1	TRBD1	TGCGCCAGCAGCCAAGGAGGAGACAGGGCCTACAATGAGCAGTTCTTC	CASSQGGDRAYNEQFF
TRBV2	.	TRBJ1-2	.	TGTGCCAGCAGCGGACGGATGCGGACCTATGGCTACACCTTC	CASSGRMRTYGYTF
TRBV4-1	.	TRBJ2-1	.	TGCGCCAGCAGACAGGCCCCAAGCGGCCTACTTTACAATGAGCAGTTCTTC	CASRQAPSGLLYNEQFF
TRBV2	.	TRBJ2-2	.	TGTGCCAGCAAAAGGAGGGATTTCGGGACCGGGGAGCTGTTTTTT	CASKRRDFGTGELFF
TRBV3-1/TRBV3-2	.	TRBJ2-7	.	TGTGCCAGCAGCCAAGATATAAACTCCTACGAGCAGTACTTC	CASSQDINSYEQYF
TRBV5-8	.	TRBJ2-1	TRBD1	TGTGCCAGCAGCCGTCAACAGGGGATCCCCCTCTACAATGAGCAGTTCTTC	CASSRQQGIPLYNEQFF
TRBV19	.	TRBJ2-1	TRBD2	TGTGCCAGTAAGGGGGGGACTAGCGGTTACAATGAGCAGTTCTTC	CASKGGTSGYNEQFF
TRBV6-2/TRBV6-3	.	TRBJ1-1	TRBD1	TGTGCCAGCAGTTACGGGGACAGGTCGAGCACTGAAGCTTTCTTT	CASSYGDRSSTEAFF
TRBV19	.	TRBJ1-5	.	TGTGCCAGTAATCCCCAACAGGGAAATCAGCCCCAGCATTTT	CASNPQQGNQPQHF
TRBV6-4	.	TRBJ1-3	.	TGTGCCAGCAGTCCAACCAAATTTGGGGGGAATGATGGAAACACCATATATTTT	CASSPTKFGGNDGNTIYF
TRBV7-3	few	TRBJ2-1	TRBD2	TGTGCCAGCAGCTTAACTACGACTAGCGGGGGCTACAATGAGCAGTTCTTC	CASSLTTTSGGYNEQFF
TRBV6-6	.	TRBJ2-7	TRBD1	TGTGCCAGCTCCGGGACAGGGTTTTACGAGCAGTACTTC	CASSGTGFYEQYF
TRBV6-2/TRBV6-3	.	TRBJ1-2	.	TGTGCCAGCAGTTACTCGGGCAGGCCTGGCTACACCTTC	CASSYSGRPGYTF
TRBV6-5	.	TRBJ2-7	.	TGTGCCAGCAGTTACTCTAGGGTCACCTACGAGCAGTACTTC	CASSYSRVTYEQYF
TRBV24-1	.	TRBJ2-3	TRBD2	TGTGCCACCAGTGATTTGCGTCCTAGCGGGGGAGGCACAGATACGCAGTATTTT	CATSDLRPSGGGTDTQYF
TRBV5-1	.	TRBJ1-1	.	TGCGCCAGCAGCTTGGCTTCGGAGGGTGAAGCTTTCTTT	CASSLASEGEAFF
TRBV5-4	.	TRBJ1-4	TRBD1	TGTGCCAGCAGCTCCGGGGACAGGGGGGTTACTAATGAAAAACTGTTTTTT	CASSSGDRGVTNEKLFF
TRBV9	.	TRBJ1-4	.	TGTGCCAGCAGCGTAGGAGGCGCGTGGGGTGAAAAACTGTTTTTT	CASSVGGAWGEKLFF
TRBV27	.	TRBJ2-3	.	TGTGCCAGCAGTTCTCGGACGGCATCTAGCACAGATACGCAGTATTTT	CASSSRTASSTDTQYF
TRBV5-6	.	TRBJ1-3	.	TGTGCCAGCAGCGGGGGGCAGGGCTGGGACACCATATATTTT	CASSGGQGWDTIYF
TRBV6-1	.	TRBJ1-2	.	TGTGCCAGCAGTGAGCCGGGAGCGTCCTATGGCTACACCTTC	CASSEPGASYGYTF
TRBV7-2	.	TRBJ1-2	.	TGTGCCTTAGGTATCCCAAACTATGGCTACACCTTC	CALGIPNYGYTF
TRBV6-2/TRBV6-3	once	TRBJ2-3	TRBD2	TGTGCCAGCAGTTACGGGAGCCTAGCGGGAGAGATAACAGATACGCAGTATTTT	CASSYGSLAGEITDTQYF
TRBV18	.	TRBJ1-3	.	TGTGCCAGCTCACCACCGGTGGGGACTCTAGGAAACACCATATATTTT	CASSPPVGTLGNTIYF
TRBV14	few	TRBJ2-1	TRBD1	TGTGCCAGCAGCCAAGGACAGGGATCCTACAATGAGCAGTTCTTC	CASSQGQGSYNEQFF
TRBV6-4	.	TRBJ1-1	.	TGTGGCGTCAGGGTCCGCATGAACACTGAAGCTTTCTTT	CGVRVRMNTEAFF
TRBV9	once	TRBJ2-7	TRBD1	TGTGCCAGCAGCGTTGGACAGGGGAGGGACGAGCAGTACTTC	CASSVGQGRDEQYF
TRBV6-2/TRBV6-3	few	TRBJ2-5	TRBD1	TGTGCCAGCAGTCAGGGACAGGGGGTAGCGGAGACCCAGTACTTC	CASSQGQGVAETQYF
TRBV12-3/TRBV12-4	.	TRBJ1-1	.	TGTGCCAGCAGTTTTAGCCAGGCTGAAGCTTTCTTT	CASSFSQAEAFF
TRBV29-1	.	TRBJ2-7	TRBD2	TGCAGCGTTAGCGGGGGTCCCCTCTACGAGCAGTACTTC	CSVSGGPLYEQYF
TRBV27	.	TRBJ1-1	.	TGTGCCAGCAGTTTTTGGGGGAACACTGAAGCTTTCTTT	CASSFWGNTEAFF
TRBV15	few	TRBJ1-3	.	TGTGCCACCAGCAGAGATCTGGGTGAGACCATATATTTT	CATSRDLGETIYF
TRBV9	few	TRBJ1-5	.	TGTGCCAGCAGCGTAAGGGAAGGAGGACAGCCCCAGCATTTT	CASSVREGGQPQHF
TRBV19	once	TRBJ1-4	.	TGTGCCAGTAGTATGGCCCAGGGAAGAGACGAAAAACTGTTTTTT	CASSMAQGRDEKLFF